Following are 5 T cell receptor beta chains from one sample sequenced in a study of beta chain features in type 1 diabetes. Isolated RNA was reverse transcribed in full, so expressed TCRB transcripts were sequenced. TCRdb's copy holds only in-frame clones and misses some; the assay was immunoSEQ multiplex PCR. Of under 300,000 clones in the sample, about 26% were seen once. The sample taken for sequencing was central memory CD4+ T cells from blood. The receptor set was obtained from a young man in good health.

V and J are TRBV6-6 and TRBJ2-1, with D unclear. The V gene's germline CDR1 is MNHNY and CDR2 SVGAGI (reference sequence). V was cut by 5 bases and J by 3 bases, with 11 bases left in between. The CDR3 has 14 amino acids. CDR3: CASSEADVYNEQFF. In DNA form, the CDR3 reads TGTGCCAGCAGTGAGGCAGACGTCTACAATGAGCAGTTCTTC.

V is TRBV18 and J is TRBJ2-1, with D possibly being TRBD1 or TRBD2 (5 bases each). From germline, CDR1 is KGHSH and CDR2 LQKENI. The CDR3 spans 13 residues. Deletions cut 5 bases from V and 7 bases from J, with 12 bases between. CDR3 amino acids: CASSEGRQNEQFF. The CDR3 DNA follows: TGTGCCAGCTCAGAGGGGAGACAGAATGAGCAGTTCTTC.

The CDR3 DNA sequence: TGTGCCAGCAGCCAGGACCAGATCTCTGAAGCTTTCTTT. Translated, it gives CASSQDQISEAFF. The chain uses TRBV7-9 and TRBJ1-1; unclear D gene. Per the germline V gene, CDR1 is SEHNR and CDR2 is FQNEAQ (reference sequence). The CDR3 extends over 13 amino acids. V was pared by 5 bases and J by 6 bases, with 13 bases between.

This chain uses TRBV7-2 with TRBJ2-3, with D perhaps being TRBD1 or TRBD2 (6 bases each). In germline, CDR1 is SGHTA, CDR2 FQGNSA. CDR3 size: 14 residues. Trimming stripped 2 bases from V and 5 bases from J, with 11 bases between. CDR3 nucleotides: TGTGCCAGCAGCTTACGGGGGCCGCGAGATACGCAGTATTTT. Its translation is CASSLRGPRDTQYF. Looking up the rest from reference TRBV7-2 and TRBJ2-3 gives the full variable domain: GAGVSQSPSNKVTEKGKDVELRCDPISGHTALYWYRQSLGQGLEFLIYFQGNSAPDKSGLPSDRFSAERTGGSVSTLTIQRTQQEDSAVYLCASSLRGPRDTQYFGPGTRLTVL.

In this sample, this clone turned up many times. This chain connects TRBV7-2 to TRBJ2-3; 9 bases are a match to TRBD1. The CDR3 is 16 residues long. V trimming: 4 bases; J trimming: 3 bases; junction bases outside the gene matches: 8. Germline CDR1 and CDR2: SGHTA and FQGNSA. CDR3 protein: CASSSQGATQTDTQYF. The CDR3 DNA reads TGTGCCAGCAGCTCACAGGGGGCCACACAGACAGATACGCAGTATTTT.